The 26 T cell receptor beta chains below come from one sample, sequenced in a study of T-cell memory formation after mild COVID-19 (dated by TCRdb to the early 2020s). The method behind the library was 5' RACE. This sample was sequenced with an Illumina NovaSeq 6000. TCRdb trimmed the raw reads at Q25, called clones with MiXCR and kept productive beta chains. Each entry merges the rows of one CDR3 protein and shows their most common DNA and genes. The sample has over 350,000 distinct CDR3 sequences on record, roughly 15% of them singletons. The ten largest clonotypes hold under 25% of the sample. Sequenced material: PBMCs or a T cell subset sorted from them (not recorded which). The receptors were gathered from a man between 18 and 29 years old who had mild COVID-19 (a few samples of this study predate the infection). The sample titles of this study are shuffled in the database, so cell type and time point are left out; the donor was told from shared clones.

This CDR3 reads CASSLSEEQYV. CDR3 nucleotide sequence: TGTGCCAGTAGCCTCTCGGAAGAGCAGTACGTC. The J gene is TRBJ2-7, the V gene TRBV19; D not certain. The CDR3 totals 11 residues. Germline V lookup: CDR1 LNHDA, CDR2 SQIVND (reference sequence). The V end lost 6 bases, the J end lost 7 bases, and 10 bases lay between the germline ends.

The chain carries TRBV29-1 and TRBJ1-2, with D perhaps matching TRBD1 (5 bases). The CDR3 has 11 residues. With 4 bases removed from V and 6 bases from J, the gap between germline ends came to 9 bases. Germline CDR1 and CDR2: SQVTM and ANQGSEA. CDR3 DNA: TGCAGCGTTGGGGCAGGGCATGGCTACACCTTC. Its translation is CSVGAGHGYTF. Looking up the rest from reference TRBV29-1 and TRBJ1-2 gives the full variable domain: SAVISQKPSRDICQRGTSLTIQCQVDSQVTMMFWYRQQPGQSLTLIATANQGSEATYESGFVIDKFPISRPNLTFSTLTVSNMSPEDSSIYLCSVGAGHGYTFGSGTRLTVV.

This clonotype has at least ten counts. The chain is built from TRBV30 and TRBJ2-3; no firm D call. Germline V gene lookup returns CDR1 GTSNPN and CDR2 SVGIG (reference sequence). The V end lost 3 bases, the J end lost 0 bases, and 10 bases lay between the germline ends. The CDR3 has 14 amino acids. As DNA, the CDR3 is TGTGCCTGGAGGTCCAGCTATAGCACAGATACGCAGTATTTT. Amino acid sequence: CAWRSSYSTDTQYF.

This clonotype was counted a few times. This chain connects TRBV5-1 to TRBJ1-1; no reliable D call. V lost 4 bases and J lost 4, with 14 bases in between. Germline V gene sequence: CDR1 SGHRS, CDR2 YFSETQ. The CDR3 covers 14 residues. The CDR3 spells CASSVGESVTEAFF. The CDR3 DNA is TGCGCCAGCAGCGTAGGAGAGAGTGTCACTGAAGCTTTCTTT.

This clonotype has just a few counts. Here the CDR3 reads CASSQNRGFEQYF. The CDR3, as DNA: TGCGCCAGCAGCCAAAACAGGGGTTTCGAGCAGTACTTC. V usage is TRBV4-1 and J usage is TRBJ2-7, with 7 bases lining up with TRBD1. Germline assignment: CDR1 MGHRA and CDR2 YSYEKL. V lost 2 bases to trimming and J lost 6 bases; unmatched junction nucleotides: 4. This CDR3 is 13 amino acids long.

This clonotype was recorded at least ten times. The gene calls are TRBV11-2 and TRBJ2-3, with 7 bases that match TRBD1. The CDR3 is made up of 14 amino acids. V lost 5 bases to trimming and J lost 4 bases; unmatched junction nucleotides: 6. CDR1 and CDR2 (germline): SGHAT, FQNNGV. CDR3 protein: CASSQVGGPDTQYF. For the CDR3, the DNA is TGTGCCAGCAGCCAAGTAGGGGGCCCAGATACGCAGTATTTT.

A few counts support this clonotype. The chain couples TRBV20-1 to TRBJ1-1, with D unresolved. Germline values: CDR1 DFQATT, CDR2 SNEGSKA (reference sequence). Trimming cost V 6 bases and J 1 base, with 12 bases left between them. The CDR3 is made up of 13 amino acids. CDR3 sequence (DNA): TGCAGTGCACCCGGGCCGCCGAACACTGAAGCTTTCTTT. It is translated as CSAPGPPNTEAFF.

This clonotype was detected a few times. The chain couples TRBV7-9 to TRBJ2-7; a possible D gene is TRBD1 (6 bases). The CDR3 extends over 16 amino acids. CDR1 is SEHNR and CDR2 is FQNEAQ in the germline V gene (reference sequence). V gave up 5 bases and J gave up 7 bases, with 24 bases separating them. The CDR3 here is CASSPTPGHLGSEQYF. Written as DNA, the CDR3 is TGTGCCAGCAGCCCGACTCCGGGACACCTAGGGTCGGAGCAGTACTTC.

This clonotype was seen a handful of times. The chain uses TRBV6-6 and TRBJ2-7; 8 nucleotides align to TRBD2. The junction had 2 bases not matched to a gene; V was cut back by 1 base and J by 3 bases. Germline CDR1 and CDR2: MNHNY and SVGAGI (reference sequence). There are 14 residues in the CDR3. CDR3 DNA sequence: TGTGCCAGCAGTTACTTTCTAGCGGGCTACGAGCAGTACTTC. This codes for CASSYFLAGYEQYF.

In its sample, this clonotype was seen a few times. This CDR3 is CASSSGPGGDLAFF. Written as DNA, the CDR3 is TGCGCCAGCAGCAGTGGTCCGGGGGGTGACTTGGCTTTCTTT. The genes are TRBV4-3 and TRBJ1-1; TRBD1 is a possible D gene (5 bases). CDR1 and CDR2 (germline): LGHNA, YSLEER. CDR3 size: 14 residues. The V and J ends lost 5 bases and 11 bases respectively, with 21 bases between them.

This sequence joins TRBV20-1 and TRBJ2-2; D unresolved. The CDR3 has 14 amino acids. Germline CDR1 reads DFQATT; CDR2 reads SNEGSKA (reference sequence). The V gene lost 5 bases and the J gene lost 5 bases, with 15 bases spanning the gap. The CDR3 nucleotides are TGCAGTGCTCCCGAGATGGGGAAAACCGGGGAGCTGTTTTTT. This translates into CSAPEMGKTGELFF.

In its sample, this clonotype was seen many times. In DNA form, the CDR3 reads TGTGCCAGCAGTTACTCGTTCCCCCCTGGGGGCAATCAGCCCCAGCATTTT. The encoded protein is CASSYSFPPGGNQPQHF. The genes are TRBV6-5 and TRBJ1-5; D not certain. V shed 0 bases and J shed 2 bases, with 14 bases lying between them. CDR1 and CDR2 from the germline V gene are MNHEY and SVGAGI. This CDR3 is built from 17 residues.

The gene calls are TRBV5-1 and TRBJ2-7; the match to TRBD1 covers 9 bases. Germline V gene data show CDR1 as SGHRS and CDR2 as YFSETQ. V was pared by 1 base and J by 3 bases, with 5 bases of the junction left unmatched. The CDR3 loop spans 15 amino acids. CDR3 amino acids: CASSLIPGQGYEQYV. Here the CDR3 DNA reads TGCGCCAGCAGCTTGATCCCGGGACAGGGCTACGAGCAGTACGTC.

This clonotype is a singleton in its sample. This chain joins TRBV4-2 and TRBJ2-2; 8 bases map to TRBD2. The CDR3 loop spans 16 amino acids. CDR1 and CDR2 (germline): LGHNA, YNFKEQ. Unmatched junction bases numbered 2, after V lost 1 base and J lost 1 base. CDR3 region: CASSQASGRNTGELFF. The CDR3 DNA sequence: TGTGCCAGCAGCCAAGCAAGCGGGAGGAACACCGGGGAGCTGTTTTTT.

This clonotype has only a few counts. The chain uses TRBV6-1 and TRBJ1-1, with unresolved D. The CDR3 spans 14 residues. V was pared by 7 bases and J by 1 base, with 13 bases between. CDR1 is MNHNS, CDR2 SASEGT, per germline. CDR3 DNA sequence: TGTGCCAGCATTCTACTCGCCCAGAACACTGAAGCTTTCTTT. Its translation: CASILLAQNTEAFF.

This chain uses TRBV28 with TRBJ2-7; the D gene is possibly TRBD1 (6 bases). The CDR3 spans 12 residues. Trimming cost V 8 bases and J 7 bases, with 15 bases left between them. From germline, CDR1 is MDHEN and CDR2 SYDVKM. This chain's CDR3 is CASAEQGWEQYV. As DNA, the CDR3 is TGTGCCAGCGCGGAACAGGGTTGGGAGCAGTACGTC.

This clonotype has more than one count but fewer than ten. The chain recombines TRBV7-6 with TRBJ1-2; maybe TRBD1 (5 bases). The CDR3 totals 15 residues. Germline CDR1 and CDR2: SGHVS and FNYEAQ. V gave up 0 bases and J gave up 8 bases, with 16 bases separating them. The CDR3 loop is CASSLAGDGLSGYTF. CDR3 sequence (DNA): TGTGCCAGCAGCTTAGCCGGGGACGGCTTGTCGGGCTACACCTTC.

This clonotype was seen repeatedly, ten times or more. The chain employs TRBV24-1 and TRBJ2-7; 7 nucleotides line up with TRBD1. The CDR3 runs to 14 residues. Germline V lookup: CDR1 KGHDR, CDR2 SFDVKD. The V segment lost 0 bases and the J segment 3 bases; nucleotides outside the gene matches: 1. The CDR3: CATSDLRTGYEQYV. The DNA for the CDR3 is TGTGCCACCAGTGATTTGAGGACAGGCTACGAGCAGTACGTC.

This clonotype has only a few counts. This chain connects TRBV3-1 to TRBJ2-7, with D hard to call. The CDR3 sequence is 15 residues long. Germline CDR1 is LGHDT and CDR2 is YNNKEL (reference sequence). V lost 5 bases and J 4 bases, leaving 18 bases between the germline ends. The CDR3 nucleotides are TGTGCCAGCAGCTTCCAGGACCGGAGACTTTACGAGCAGTACGTC. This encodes CASSFQDRRLYEQYV.

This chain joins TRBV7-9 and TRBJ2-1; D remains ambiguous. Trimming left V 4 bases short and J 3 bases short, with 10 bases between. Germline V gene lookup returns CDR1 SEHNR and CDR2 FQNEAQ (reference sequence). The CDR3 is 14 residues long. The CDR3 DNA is TGTGCCAGCAGCTCTGGGCACCTCTACAATGAGCAGTTCTTC. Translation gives CASSSGHLYNEQFF.

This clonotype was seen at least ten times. CDR3 residues: CASSLDGNNEQFF. The DNA of the CDR3 is TGTGCCAGCAGCTTAGATGGAAACAATGAGCAGTTCTTC. The V gene is TRBV7-9, the J gene TRBJ2-1, with D hard to call. CDR1 SEHNR and CDR2 FQNEAQ come from the germline V gene (reference sequence). V lost 1 base, J lost 5 bases, and 6 bases lay in between. The CDR3 is 13 residues long.

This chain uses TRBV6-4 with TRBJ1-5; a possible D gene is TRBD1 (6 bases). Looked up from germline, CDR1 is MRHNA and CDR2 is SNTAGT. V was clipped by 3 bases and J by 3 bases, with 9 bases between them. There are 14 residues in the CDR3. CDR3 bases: TGTGCCAGCAGTGAAGGGGGGACCAATCAGCCCCAGCATTTT. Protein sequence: CASSEGGTNQPQHF.

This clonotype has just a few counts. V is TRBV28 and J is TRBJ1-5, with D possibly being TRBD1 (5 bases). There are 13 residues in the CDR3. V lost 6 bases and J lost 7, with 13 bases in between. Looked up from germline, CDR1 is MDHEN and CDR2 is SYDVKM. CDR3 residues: CASSRGLEQPQHF. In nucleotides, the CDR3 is TGTGCCAGCAGCCGGGGGTTGGAGCAGCCCCAGCATTTT.

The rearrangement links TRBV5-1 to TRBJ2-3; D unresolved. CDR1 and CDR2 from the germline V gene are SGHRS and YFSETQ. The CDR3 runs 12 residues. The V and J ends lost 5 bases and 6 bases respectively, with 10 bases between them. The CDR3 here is CASRVFGDTQYF. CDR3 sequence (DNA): TGCGCCAGCAGAGTGTTCGGGGATACGCAGTATTTT.

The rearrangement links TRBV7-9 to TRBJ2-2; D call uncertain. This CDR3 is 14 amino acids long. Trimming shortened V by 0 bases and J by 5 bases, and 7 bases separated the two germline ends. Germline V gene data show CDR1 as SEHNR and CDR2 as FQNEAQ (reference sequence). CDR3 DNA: TGTGCCAGCAGCTTAGCGCGACGAACCGGGGAGCTGTTTTTT. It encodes CASSLARRTGELFF.

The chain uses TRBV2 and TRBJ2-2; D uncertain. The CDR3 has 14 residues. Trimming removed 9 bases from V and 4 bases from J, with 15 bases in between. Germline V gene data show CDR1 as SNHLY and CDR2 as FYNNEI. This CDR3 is CASRKFRSTGELFF. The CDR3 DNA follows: TGTGCCAGTAGAAAATTTAGGTCCACCGGGGAGCTGTTTTTT.